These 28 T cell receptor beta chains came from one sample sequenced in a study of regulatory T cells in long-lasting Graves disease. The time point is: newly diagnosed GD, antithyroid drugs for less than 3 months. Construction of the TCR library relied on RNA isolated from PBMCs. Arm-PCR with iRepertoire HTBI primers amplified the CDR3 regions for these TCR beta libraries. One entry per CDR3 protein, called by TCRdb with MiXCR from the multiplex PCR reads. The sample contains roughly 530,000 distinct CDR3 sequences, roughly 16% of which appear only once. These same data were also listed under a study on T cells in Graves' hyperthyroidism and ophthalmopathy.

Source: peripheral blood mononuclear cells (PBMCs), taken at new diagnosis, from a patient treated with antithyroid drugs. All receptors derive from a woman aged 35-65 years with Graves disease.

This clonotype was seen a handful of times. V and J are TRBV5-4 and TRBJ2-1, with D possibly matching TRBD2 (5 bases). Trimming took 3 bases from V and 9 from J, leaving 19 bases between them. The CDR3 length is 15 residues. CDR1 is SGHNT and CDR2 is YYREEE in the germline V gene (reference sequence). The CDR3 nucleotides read TGTGCCAGCAGCTCCCGGGATCGAATAGGGTCTGAGCAGTTCTTC. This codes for CASSSRDRIGSEQFF.

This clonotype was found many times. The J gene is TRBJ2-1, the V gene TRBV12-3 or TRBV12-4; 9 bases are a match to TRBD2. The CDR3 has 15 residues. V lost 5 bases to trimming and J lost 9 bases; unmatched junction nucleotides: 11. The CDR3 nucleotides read TGTGCCAGCAGTAATTCCGGGACTAGCTACCTTGAGCAGTTCTTC. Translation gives CASSNSGTSYLEQFF.

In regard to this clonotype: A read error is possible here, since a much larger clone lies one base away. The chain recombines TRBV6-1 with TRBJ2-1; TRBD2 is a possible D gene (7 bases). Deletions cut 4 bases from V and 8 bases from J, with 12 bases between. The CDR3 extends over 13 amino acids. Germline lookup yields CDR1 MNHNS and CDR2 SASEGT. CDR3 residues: CASSGGGVDEQFF. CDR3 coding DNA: TGTGCCAGCAGTGGAGGGGGGGTCGATGAGCAGTTCTTC.

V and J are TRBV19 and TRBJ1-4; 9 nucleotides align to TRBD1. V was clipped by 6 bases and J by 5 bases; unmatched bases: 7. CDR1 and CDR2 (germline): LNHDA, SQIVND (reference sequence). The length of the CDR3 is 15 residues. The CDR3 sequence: CASSRRTGVNEKLFF. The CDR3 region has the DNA TGTGCCAGTAGCCGGAGGACAGGGGTAAATGAAAAACTGTTTTTT.

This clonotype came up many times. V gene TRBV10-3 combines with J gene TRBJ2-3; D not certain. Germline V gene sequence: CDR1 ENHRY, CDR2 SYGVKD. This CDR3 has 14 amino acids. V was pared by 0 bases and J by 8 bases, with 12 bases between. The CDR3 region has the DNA TGTGCCATCAGTGAGTCCGTTAGTGGCGGTACGCAGTATTTT. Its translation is CAISESVSGGTQYF.

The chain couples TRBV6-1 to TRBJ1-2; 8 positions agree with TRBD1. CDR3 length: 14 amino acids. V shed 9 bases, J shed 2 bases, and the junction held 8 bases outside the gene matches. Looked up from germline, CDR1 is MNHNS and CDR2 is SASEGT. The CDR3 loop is CASGQGGANYGYTF. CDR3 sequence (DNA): TGTGCCAGTGGACAGGGAGGAGCGAACTATGGCTACACCTTC.

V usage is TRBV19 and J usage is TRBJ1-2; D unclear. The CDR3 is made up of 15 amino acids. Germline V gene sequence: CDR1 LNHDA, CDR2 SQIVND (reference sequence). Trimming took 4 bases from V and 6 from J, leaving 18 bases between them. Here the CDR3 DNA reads TGTGCCAGTAGTAGGCAGGTAGGGAGTATCGATGGCTACACCTTC. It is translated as CASSRQVGSIDGYTF.

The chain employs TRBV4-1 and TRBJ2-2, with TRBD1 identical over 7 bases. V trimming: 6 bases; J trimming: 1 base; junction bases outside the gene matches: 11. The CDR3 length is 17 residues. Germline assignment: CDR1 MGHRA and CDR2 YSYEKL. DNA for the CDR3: TGCGCCAGCAGTCGAGGGACAGTAGTAGAGAACACCGGGGAGCTGTTTTTT. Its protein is CASSRGTVVENTGELFF.

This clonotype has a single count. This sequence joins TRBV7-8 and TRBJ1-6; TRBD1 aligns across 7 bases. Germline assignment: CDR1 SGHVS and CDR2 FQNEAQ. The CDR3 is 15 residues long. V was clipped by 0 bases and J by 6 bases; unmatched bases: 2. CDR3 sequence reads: CASSLATGINSPLHF. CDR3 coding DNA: TGTGCCAGCAGCTTAGCGACAGGGATTAATTCACCCCTCCACTTT. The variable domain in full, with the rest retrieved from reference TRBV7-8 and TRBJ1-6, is GAGVSQSPRYKVAKRGQDVALRCDPISGHVSLFWYQQALGQGPEFLTYFQNEAQLDKSGLPSDRFFAERPEGSVSTLKIQRTQQEDSAVYLCASSLATGINSPLHFGNGTRLTVT.

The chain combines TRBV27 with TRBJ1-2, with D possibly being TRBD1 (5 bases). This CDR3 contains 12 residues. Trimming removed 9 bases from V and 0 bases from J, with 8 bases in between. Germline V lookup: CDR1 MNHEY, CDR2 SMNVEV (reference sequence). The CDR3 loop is CASSGSNYGYTF. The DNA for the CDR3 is TGTGCCAGTTCAGGGTCTAACTATGGCTACACCTTC.

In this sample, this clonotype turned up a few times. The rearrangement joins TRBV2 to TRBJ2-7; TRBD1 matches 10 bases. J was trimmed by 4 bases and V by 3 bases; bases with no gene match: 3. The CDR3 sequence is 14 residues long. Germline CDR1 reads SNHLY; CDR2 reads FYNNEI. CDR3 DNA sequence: TGTGCCAGCAGTGATCCGGGACAGGGGTACGAGCAGTACTTC. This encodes CASSDPGQGYEQYF.

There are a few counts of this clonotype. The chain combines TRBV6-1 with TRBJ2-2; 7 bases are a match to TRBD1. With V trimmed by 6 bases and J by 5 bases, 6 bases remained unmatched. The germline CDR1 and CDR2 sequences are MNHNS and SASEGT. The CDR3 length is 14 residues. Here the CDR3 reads CASSVKQGTGELFF. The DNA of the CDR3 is TGTGCCAGCAGCGTAAAACAGGGGACCGGGGAGCTGTTTTTT.

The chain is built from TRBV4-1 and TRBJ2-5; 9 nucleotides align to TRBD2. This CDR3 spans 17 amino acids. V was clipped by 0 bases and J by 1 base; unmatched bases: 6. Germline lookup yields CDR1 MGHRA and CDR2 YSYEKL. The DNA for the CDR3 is TGCGCCAGCAGCCAAGATCGTGTGACTAGCGGCCAAGAGACCCAGTACTTC. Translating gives CASSQDRVTSGQETQYF.

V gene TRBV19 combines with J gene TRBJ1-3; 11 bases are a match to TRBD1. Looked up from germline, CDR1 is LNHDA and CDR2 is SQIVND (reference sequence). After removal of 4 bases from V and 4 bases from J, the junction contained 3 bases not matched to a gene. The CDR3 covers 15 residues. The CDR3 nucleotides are TGTGCCAGTAGTAAGGGACAGGGGGAAGGAAACACCATATATTTT. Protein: CASSKGQGEGNTIYF.

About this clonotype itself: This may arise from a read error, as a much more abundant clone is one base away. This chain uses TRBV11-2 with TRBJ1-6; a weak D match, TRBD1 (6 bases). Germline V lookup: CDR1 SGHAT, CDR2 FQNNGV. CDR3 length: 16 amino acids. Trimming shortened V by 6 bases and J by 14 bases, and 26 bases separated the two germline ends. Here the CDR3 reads CASSLFLRDKGYALHF. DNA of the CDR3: TGTGCCAGCAGTCTTTTTCTTCGGGACAAAGGGTATGCCCTCCACTTT. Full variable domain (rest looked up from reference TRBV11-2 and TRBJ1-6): EAGVAQSPRYKIIEKRQSVAFWCNPISGHATLYWYQQILGQGPKLLIQFQNNGVVDDSQLPKDRFSAERLKGVDSTLKIQPAKLEDSAVYLCASSLFLRDKGYALHFGNGTRLTVT.

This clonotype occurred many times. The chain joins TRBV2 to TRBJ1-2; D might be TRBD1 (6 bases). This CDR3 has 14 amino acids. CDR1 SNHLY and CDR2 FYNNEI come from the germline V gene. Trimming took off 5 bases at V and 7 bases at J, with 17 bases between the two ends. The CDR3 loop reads CASSSPGQFRGYTF. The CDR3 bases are TGTGCCAGCAGTTCCCCAGGACAGTTTCGTGGCTACACCTTC.

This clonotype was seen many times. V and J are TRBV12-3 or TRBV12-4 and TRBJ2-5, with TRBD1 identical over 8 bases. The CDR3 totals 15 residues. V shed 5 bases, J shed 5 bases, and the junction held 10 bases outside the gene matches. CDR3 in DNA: TGTGCCAGCAGTACTGACTCTGACAGGGGTGAGACCCAGTACTTC. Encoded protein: CASSTDSDRGETQYF.

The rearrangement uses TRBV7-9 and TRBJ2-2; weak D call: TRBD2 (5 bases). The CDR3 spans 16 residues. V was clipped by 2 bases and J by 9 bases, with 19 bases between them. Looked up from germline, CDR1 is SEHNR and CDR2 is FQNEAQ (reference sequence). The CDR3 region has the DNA TGTGCCAGCAGCTTACGAACGGCGCCTCGGGGAAGGGAGCTGTTTTTT. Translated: CASSLRTAPRGRELFF.

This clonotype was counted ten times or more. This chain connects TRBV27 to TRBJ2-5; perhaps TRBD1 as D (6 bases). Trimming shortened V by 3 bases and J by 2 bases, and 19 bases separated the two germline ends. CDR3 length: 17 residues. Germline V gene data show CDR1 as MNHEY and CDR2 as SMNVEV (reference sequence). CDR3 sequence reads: CASSFLWDNVHQETQYF. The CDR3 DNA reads TGTGCCAGCAGTTTCCTCTGGGACAATGTACATCAAGAGACCCAGTACTTC.

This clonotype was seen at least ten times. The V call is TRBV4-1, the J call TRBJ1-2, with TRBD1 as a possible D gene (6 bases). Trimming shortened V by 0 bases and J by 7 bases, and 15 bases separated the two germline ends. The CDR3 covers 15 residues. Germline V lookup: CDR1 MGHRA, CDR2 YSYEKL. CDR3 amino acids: CASSQETAGGSGYTF. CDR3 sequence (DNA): TGCGCCAGCAGCCAAGAGACTGCTGGGGGCAGTGGCTACACCTTC.

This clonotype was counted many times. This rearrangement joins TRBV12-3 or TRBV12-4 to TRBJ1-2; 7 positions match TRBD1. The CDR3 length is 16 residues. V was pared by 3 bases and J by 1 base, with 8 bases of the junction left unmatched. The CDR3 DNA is TGTGCCAGCAGTTTCGGGGACAGTATTATTAACTATGGCTACACCTTC. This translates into CASSFGDSIINYGYTF.

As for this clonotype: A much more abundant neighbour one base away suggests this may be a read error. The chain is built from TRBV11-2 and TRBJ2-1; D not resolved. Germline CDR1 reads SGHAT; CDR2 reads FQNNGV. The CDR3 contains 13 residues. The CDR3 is CASSPHFANEQLF. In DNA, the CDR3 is TGTGCCAGCAGCCCTCACTTTGCTAATGAGCAGCTCTTC.

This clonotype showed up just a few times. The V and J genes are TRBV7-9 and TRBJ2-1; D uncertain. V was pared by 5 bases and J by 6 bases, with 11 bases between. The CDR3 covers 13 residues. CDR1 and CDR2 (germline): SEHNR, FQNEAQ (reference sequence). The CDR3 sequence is CASSRVYPNEQFF. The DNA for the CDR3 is TGTGCCAGCAGCCGAGTCTATCCCAATGAGCAGTTCTTC.

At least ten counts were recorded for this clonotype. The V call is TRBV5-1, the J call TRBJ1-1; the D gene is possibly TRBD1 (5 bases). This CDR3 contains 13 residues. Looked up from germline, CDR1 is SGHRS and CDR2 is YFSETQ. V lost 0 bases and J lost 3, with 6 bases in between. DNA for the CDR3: TGCGCCAGCAGCTTGGAGGGGCACACTGAAGCTTTCTTT. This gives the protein CASSLEGHTEAFF.

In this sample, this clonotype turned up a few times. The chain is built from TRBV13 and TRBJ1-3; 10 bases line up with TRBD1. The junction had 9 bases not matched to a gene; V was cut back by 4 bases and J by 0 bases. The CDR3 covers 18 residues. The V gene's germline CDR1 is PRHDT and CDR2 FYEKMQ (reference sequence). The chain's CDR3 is CASSYRTGGTFSGNTIYF. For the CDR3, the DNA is TGTGCCAGCAGCTATAGGACAGGGGGTACTTTCTCTGGAAACACCATATATTTT.

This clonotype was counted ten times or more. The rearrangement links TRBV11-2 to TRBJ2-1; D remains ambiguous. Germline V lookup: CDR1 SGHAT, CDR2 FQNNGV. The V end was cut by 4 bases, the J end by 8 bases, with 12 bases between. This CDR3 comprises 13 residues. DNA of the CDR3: TGTGCCAGCAGCTATAGACGTCCGGATGAGCAGTTCTTC. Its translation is CASSYRRPDEQFF.

CDR3 protein: CSAGGKAPPRDHEQFF. The CDR3 DNA sequence: TGCAGTGCTGGAGGGAAGGCACCCCCTAGGGATCATGAGCAGTTCTTC. The V gene is TRBV20-1, the J gene TRBJ2-1; TRBD2 might be the D (6 bases). CDR3 length: 16 amino acids. Per germline, CDR1 DFQATT and CDR2 SNEGSKA (reference sequence). Trimming cost V 5 bases and J 8 bases, with 25 bases left between them.

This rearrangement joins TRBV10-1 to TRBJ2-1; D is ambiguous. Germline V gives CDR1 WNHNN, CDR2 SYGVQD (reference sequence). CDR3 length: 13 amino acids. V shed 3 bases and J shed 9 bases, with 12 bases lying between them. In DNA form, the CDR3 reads TGCGCCAGCAGTGAAAGGACGTTAGGTGAGCAGTTCTTC. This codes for CASSERTLGEQFF.